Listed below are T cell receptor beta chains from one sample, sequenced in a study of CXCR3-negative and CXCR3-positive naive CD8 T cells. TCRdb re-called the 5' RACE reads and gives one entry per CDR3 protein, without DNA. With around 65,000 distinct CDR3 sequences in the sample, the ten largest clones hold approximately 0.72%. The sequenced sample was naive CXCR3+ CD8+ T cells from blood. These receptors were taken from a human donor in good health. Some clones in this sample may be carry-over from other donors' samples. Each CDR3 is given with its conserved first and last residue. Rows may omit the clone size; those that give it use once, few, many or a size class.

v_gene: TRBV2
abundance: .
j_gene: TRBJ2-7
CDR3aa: CASMMPPRSSGGSYSYEQYF

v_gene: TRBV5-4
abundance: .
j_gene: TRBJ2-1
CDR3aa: CASSPTINEQFF

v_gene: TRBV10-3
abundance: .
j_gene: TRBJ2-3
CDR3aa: CAISATSLNTDTQYF

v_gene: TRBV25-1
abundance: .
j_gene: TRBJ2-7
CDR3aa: CASSDRDRYEQYF

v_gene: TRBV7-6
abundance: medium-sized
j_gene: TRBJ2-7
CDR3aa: CASSGTGSSYEQYF

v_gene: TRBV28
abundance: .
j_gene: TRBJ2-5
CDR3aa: CASSLFAGSVGEETQYF

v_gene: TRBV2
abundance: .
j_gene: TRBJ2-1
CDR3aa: CASITSGGALINEQFF

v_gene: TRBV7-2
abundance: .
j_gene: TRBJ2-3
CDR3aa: CAGSSSGTDTQYF

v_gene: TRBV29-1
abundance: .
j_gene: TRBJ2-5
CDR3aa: CSVEGGPMRGETQYF

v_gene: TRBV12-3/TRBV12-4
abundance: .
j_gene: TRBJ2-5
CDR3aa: CASSFGDFQETQYF

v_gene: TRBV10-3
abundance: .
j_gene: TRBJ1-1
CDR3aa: CAISESGGARMNTEAFF

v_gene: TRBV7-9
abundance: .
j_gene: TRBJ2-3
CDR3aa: CASSIDPTDTQYF

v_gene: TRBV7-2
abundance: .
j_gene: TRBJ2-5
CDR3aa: CASSLDGGHEYETQYF

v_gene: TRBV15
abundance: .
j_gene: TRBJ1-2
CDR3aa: CATSRGDNSHNYGYTF

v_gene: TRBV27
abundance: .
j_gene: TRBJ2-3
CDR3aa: CASSFPGGSAQGTQYF

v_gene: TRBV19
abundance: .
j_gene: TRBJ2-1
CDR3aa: CASSIVSSNEQFF

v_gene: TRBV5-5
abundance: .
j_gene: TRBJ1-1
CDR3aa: CASSSWMGEAFF

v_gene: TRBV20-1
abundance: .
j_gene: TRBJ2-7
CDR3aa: CSARDRTGWTYEQYF

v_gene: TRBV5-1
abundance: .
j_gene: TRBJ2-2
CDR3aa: CASSLWQMDTGELFF

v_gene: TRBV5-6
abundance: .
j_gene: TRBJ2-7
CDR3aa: CASSLVAGGNNEQYF